The source of this T cell receptor beta chain is a study of blood T cells in healthy people across ages. Broader study findings: Roughly linear declines in TCR beta diversity per million T cells occurred with age.

The V end lost 3 bases, the J end lost 3 bases, and 17 bases lay between the germline ends. This CDR3 is built from 16 residues. Per the germline V gene, CDR1 is MDHEN and CDR2 is SYDVKM. The second PCR ran about 6 to 12 cycles with a sample-barcoded 5' primer and J-beta primers. One entry per CDR3 protein, called by TCRdb with MiXCR from the 5' RACE reads. The sample lists about 1 million distinct CDR3 sequences, around 25% occurring once. This clonotype appeared a few times. Its target is not known. A further study also used this sample, focusing on T cells of mothers and their children.

The chain joins TRBV28 to TRBJ1-2; D not certain. The material sequenced was blood. The clonotype comes from a girl aged 2 to 10 in good health. The CDR3 reads CASSFVDGSLDYGYTF. As DNA, the CDR3 is TGTGCCAGCAGTTTCGTAGACGGCTCTTTGGACTATGGCTACACCTTC.